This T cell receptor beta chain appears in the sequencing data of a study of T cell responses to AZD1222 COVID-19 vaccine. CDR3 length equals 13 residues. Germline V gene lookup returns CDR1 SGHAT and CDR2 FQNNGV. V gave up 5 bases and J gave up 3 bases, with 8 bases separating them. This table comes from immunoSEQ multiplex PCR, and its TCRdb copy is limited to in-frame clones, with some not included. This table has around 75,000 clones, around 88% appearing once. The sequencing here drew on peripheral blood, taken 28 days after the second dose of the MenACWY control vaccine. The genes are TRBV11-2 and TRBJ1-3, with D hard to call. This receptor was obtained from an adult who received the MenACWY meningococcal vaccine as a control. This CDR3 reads CASSPLIGNTIYF. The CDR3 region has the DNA TGTGCCAGCAGCCCCCTGATTGGAAACACCATATATTTT. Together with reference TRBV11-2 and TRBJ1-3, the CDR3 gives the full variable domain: EAGVAQSPRYKIIEKRQSVAFWCNPISGHATLYWYQQILGQGPKLLIQFQNNGVVDDSQLPKDRFSAERLKGVDSTLKIQPAKLEDSAVYLCASSPLIGNTIYFGEGSWLTVV.